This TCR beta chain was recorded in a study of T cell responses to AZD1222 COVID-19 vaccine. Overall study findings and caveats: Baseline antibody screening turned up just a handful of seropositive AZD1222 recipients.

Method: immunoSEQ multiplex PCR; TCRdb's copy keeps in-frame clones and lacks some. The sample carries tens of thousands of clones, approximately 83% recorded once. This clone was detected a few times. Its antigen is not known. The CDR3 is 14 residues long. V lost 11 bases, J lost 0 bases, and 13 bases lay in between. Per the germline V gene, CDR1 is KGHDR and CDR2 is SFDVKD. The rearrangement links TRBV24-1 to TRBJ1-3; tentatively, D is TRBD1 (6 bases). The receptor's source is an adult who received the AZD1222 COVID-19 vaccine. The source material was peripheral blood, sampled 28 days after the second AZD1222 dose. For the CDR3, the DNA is TGTGCCAGAGAAGGGGGGGGCTCTGGAAACACCATATATTTT. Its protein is CAREGGGSGNTIYF.